This is a list of T cell receptor beta chains from one sample in a study of beta chain features in type 1 diabetes. Method: immunoSEQ multiplex PCR; TCRdb's copy keeps in-frame clones and lacks some. The repertoire holds 250,000 to 350,000 clones, with roughly an eighth as singletons. Sequenced: naive CD4+ T cells from blood. The source of these receptors is a man between 25 and 39 years old with type 1 diabetes. Each CDR3 is given with its conserved first and last residue. D genes are given only for firm matches. Clone size is not always given. Where it is, it says once, few, many or a class for expanded clones.

- | 16 | TRBJ1-2 | TRBD1 | TRBV6-4 | CASSQGQGKTNYGYTF | TGTGCCAGCAGCCAAGGACAGGGGAAGACTAACTATGGCTACACCTTC
few | 15 | TRBJ2-3 | - | TRBV18 | CASSPPGGSTDTQYF | TGTGCCAGCTCACCACCGGGGGGATCGACAGATACGCAGTATTTT
- | 13 | TRBJ2-2 | - | TRBV12-5 | CASGFGATGELFF | TGTGCTAGTGGTTTCGGAGCCACCGGGGAGCTGTTTTTT
- | 22 | TRBJ2-5 | TRBD1 | TRBV9 | CASSAATSTGTGIRRAKETQYF | TGTGCCAGCAGCGCTGCCACCTCAACCGGGACAGGCATTCGTCGGGCAAAAGAGACCCAGTACTTC
- | 14 | TRBJ2-1 | TRBD2 | TRBV30 | CAWSVPSGNNEQFF | TGTGCCTGGAGTGTCCCCAGCGGGAACAATGAGCAGTTCTTC
few | 14 | TRBJ1-5 | - | TRBV9 | CASSVRADNQPQHF | TGTGCCAGCAGCGTGAGGGCAGACAATCAGCCCCAGCATTTT
- | 15 | TRBJ2-3 | - | TRBV5-1 | CASSFTRGGTDTQYF | TGCGCCAGCAGCTTCACCCGGGGTGGCACAGATACGCAGTATTTT
few | 12 | TRBJ1-2 | TRBD1 | TRBV28 | CASSPGTVGYTF | TGTGCCAGCAGTCCCGGGACAGTTGGCTACACCTTC
few | 14 | TRBJ2-7 | TRBD1 | TRBV28 | CASRSSDRGGEQYF | TGTGCCAGCAGATCTTCCGACAGGGGAGGCGAGCAGTACTTC
few | 18 | TRBJ2-6 | TRBD1 | TRBV7-9 | CASSSSGRGFAGANVLTF | TGTGCCAGCAGCTCCTCGGGCAGGGGGTTCGCTGGGGCCAACGTCCTGACTTTC
- | 16 | TRBJ2-1 | TRBD2 | TRBV5-6 | CASSSSTSGLYNEQFF | TGTGCCAGCAGCTCTTCGACTAGCGGGCTGTACAATGAGCAGTTCTTC
- | 14 | TRBJ1-2 | TRBD1 | TRBV19 | CASSGTGTNYGYTF | TGTGCCAGTAGTGGGACAGGTACTAACTATGGCTACACCTTC
few | 15 | TRBJ2-6 | TRBD1 | TRBV19 | CASQDRVAGANVLTF | TGTGCCAGTCAAGACAGGGTGGCTGGGGCCAACGTCCTGACTTTC
few | 14 | TRBJ2-3 | - | TRBV27 | CASSLAGSTDTQYF | TGTGCCAGCAGTTTGGCGGGAAGCACAGATACGCAGTATTTT
few | 20 | TRBJ1-5 | TRBD1 | TRBV27 | CASSLGGTGVTSGSNQPQHF | TGTGCCAGCAGTTTAGGAGGGACAGGGGTAACGTCGGGGAGCAATCAGCCCCAGCATTTT
- | 16 | TRBJ2-7 | TRBD2 | TRBV11-2 | CASSPRAGLNKAEQYF | TGTGCCAGCAGCCCCCGAGCGGGGCTGAATAAAGCCGAGCAGTACTTC
few | 12 | TRBJ2-2 | - | TRBV25-1 | CASSDRTGELFF | TGTGCCAGCAGTGATCGCACCGGGGAGCTGTTTTTT
- | 12 | TRBJ2-2 | - | TRBV7-3 | CASSPPTGELFF | TGTGCCAGCAGCCCCCCGACCGGGGAGCTGTTTTTT
few | 11 | TRBJ2-5 | - | TRBV18 | CASSAQETQYF | TGTGCCAGCTCGGCTCAAGAGACCCAGTACTTC
- | 14 | TRBJ2-6 | - | TRBV7-3 | CASSPGTGANVLTF | TGTGCCAGCAGCCCCGGGACAGGGGCCAACGTCCTGACTTTC
- | 15 | TRBJ2-3 | - | TRBV9 | CASSSAGPSTDTQYF | TGTGCCAGCAGCTCTGCGGGACCTAGCACAGATACGCAGTATTTT
- | 17 | TRBJ2-7 | TRBD2 | TRBV15 | CATSKRRGAGVGYEQYF | TGTGCCACCAGCAAACGACGGGGAGCGGGAGTTGGCTACGAGCAGTACTTC
few | 15 | TRBJ2-2 | - | TRBV5-5 | CASSLAGVPTGELFF | TGTGCCAGCAGCTTGGCGGGAGTCCCCACCGGGGAGCTGTTTTTT
few | 14 | TRBJ1-5 | - | TRBV5-1 | CASSLGGRDQPQHF | TGCGCCAGCAGCTTGGGCGGCAGGGATCAGCCCCAGCATTTT
- | 13 | TRBJ2-7 | TRBD2 | TRBV29-1 | CSVRGTNTYEQYF | TGCAGCGTTCGTGGGACTAACACCTACGAGCAGTACTTC
few | 12 | TRBJ2-7 | TRBD2 | TRBV29-1 | CSVQLARYEQYF | TGCAGCGTACAACTAGCGCGCTACGAGCAGTACTTC
- | 13 | TRBJ1-2 | TRBD1 | TRBV27 | CASRATGNYGYTF | TGTGCCAGCAGAGCGACAGGGAACTATGGCTACACCTTC
few | 18 | TRBJ2-3 | - | TRBV2 | CASSVPSDRRPSTDTQYF | TGTGCCAGCAGCGTACCCTCGGACAGACGACCTAGCACAGATACGCAGTATTTT
few | 13 | TRBJ1-1 | - | TRBV30 | CAWRQQLNTEAFF | TGTGCCTGGAGGCAACAGCTGAACACTGAAGCTTTCTTT
few | 16 | TRBJ2-3 | TRBD2 | TRBV5-4 | CASSSRLAGLTDTQYF | TGTGCCAGCAGCTCTCGACTAGCGGGGCTCACAGATACGCAGTATTTT
few | 14 | TRBJ2-7 | - | TRBV18 | CASSPQRADHEQYF | TGTGCCAGCTCACCACAGCGGGCGGACCACGAGCAGTACTTC
- | 14 | TRBJ2-3 | - | TRBV28 | CASRSLLRLDTQYF | TGTGCCAGCAGATCCCTTTTGCGCCTAGATACGCAGTATTTT
- | 13 | TRBJ2-7 | - | TRBV7-9 | CASSRESAREQYF | TGTGCCAGCAGTCGCGAATCTGCGAGAGAGCAGTACTTC
few | 14 | TRBJ1-2 | - | TRBV28 | CASSLPTDSYGYTF | TGTGCCAGCAGTTTACCCACCGACTCCTATGGCTACACCTTC
few | 15 | TRBJ2-7 | TRBD2 | TRBV6-5 | CASKGAGGPSYEQYF | TGTGCCAGCAAAGGGGCGGGAGGACCCTCCTACGAGCAGTACTTC
few | 16 | TRBJ1-3 | - | TRBV9 | CASSVEGGYSGNTIYF | TGTGCCAGCAGCGTAGAAGGCGGGTACTCTGGAAACACCATATATTTT
few | 16 | TRBJ2-7 | TRBD2 | TRBV9 | CASSSTGSGSRWEQYF | TGTGCCAGCAGCTCAACAGGGAGCGGGAGCCGGTGGGAGCAGTACTTC
few | 15 | TRBJ2-7 | TRBD1 | TRBV6-5 | CASSYTGTGAYEQYF | TGTGCCAGCAGTTACACCGGGACAGGGGCCTACGAGCAGTACTTC
- | 14 | TRBJ1-1 | - | TRBV27 | CASSYRGMNTEAFF | TGTGCCAGCAGTTACCGGGGTATGAACACTGAAGCTTTCTTT
- | 15 | TRBJ1-1 | - | TRBV7-9 | CASSLRPVQGTEAFF | TGTGCCAGCAGCTTAAGGCCGGTTCAGGGCACTGAAGCTTTCTTT
few | 14 | TRBJ2-1 | - | TRBV7-8 | CASSPDVGRNEQFF | TGTGCCAGCAGCCCCGACGTGGGGCGGAATGAGCAGTTCTTC
- | 18 | TRBJ2-7 | - | TRBV7-8 | CASSLVVGRGVPSYEQYF | TGTGCCAGCAGCTTAGTCGTAGGCAGGGGGGTACCCTCCTACGAGCAGTACTTC
- | 12 | TRBJ1-5 | - | TRBV29-1 | CSVGQRNQPQHF | TGCAGCGTCGGACAGAGGAATCAGCCCCAGCATTTT
few | 17 | TRBJ2-1 | - | TRBV4-2 | CASSQDSRGHNYNEQFF | TGTGCCAGCAGCCAAGATTCAAGGGGACACAACTACAATGAGCAGTTCTTC
- | 13 | TRBJ1-1 | - | TRBV7-9 | CASIEVSDTEAFF | TGTGCCAGCATCGAGGTTTCTGACACTGAAGCTTTCTTT
few | 14 | TRBJ1-1 | TRBD1 | TRBV2 | CASSEQGANTEAFF | TGTGCCAGCAGTGAGCAGGGGGCGAACACTGAAGCTTTCTTT
few | 14 | TRBJ2-2 | - | TRBV29-1 | CSVDRGWDTGELFF | TGCAGCGTTGATAGGGGTTGGGACACCGGGGAGCTGTTTTTT
- | 13 | TRBJ2-1 | TRBD2 | TRBV5-1 | CASSAGTSREQFF | TGCGCCAGCAGCGCCGGGACTAGCCGTGAGCAGTTCTTC
few | 14 | TRBJ2-7 | - | TRBV18 | CASSPSGTNYEQYF | TGTGCCAGCTCACCGTCCGGGACAAACTACGAGCAGTACTTC
- | 14 | TRBJ2-1 | TRBD2 | TRBV5-4 | CASRPGGMAGEQFF | TGTGCCAGCAGACCCGGGGGGATGGCGGGTGAGCAGTTCTTC
few | 17 | TRBJ2-3 | - | TRBV25-1 | CASSDSWSGAGTDTQYF | TGTGCCAGCAGTGATTCTTGGTCAGGGGCCGGAACAGATACGCAGTATTTT
- | 15 | TRBJ1-5 | TRBD1 | TRBV19 | CASRRQGSSNQPQHF | TGTGCCAGTAGACGACAGGGATCCAGCAATCAGCCCCAGCATTTT
few | 14 | TRBJ2-7 | TRBD2 | TRBV5-4 | CASSYTGTSGEQYF | TGTGCCAGCAGCTATACCGGGACTAGCGGGGAGCAGTACTTC
- | 13 | TRBJ1-1 | - | TRBV7-9 | CASSLVRLDEAFF | TGTGCCAGCAGCTTAGTGCGACTTGATGAAGCTTTCTTT
few | 15 | TRBJ2-7 | TRBD2 | TRBV7-2 | CASSLLALAYYEQYF | TGTGCCAGCAGCTTACTCGCACTAGCGTATTACGAGCAGTACTTC